This T cell receptor (beta chain) stems from a study of blood T cell repertoires in COVID-19. Overall study: Some COVID-19 samples were acute and others convalescent; all came from the United States, Italy and Spain. PBMCs, B-cell-depleted T cells, or T cells were the source of the cDNA or gDNA that made up the material.

The CDR3 has 15 amino acids. In germline, CDR1 is MDHEN, CDR2 SYDVKM. The ends were cut back, 4 bases at V and 8 bases at J, with 17 bases in the middle. Cohorts were assigned according to the clinical history that participants reported. Assay: immunoSEQ multiplex PCR; the TCRdb copy retains only in-frame clones and omits some. This table holds 150,000 to 200,000 clones, around three quarters found once. Material for sequencing was PBMCs or T cells enriched from blood (not recorded which). V and J are TRBV28 and TRBJ1-4; possible D gene TRBD1, 5 bases. The receptor was isolated from a woman between 50 and 59 years old with acute COVID-19. Written as DNA, the CDR3 is TGTGCCAGCAGTTCTTCCCGCAGGACAATCGAAAAACTGTTTTTT. Translation gives CASSSSRRTIEKLFF.